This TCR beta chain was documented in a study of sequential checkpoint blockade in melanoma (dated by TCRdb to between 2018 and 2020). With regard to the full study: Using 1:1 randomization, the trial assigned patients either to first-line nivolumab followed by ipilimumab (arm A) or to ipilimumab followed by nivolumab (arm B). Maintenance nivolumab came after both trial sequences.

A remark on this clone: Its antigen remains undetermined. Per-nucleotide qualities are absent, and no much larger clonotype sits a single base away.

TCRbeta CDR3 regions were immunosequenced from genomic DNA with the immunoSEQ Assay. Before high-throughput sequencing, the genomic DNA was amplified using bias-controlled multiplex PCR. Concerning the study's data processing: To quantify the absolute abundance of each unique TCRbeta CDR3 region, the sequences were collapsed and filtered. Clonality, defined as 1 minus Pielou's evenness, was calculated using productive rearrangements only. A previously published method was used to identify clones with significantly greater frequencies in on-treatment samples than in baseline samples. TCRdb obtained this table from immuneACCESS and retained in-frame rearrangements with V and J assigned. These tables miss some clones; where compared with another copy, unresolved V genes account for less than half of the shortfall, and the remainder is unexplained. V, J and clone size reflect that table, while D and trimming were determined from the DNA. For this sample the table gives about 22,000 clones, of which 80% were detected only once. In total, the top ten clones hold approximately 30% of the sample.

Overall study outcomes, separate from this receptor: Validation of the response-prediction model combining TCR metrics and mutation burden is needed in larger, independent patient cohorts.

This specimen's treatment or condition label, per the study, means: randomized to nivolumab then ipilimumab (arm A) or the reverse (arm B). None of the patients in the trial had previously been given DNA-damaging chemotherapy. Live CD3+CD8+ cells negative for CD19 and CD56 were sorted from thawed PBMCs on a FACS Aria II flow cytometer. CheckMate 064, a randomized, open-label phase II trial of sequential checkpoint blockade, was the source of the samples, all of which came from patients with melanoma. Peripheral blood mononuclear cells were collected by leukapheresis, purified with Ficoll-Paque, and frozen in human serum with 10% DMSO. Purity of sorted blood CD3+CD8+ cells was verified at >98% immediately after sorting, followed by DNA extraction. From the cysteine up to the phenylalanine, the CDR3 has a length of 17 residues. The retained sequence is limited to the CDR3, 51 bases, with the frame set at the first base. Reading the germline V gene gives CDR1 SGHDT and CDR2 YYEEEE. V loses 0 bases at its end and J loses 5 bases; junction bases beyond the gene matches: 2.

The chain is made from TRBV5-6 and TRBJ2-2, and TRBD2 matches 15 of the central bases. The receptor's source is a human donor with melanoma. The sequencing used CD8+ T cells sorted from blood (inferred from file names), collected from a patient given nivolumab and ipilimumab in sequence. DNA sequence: TGTGCCAGCAGCTTGGGGGGACTAGCGGGAGGAACCGGGGAGCTGTTTTTT. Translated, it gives CASSLGGLAGGTGELFF.